This TCR beta chain stems from a study of tumor-infiltrating lymphocytes in primary liver carcinoma. General study results and limits: Overlap in tumor-adjacent and tumor-blood pairs fell below that of tumor region pairs.

A constant-region primer served to make TCR beta cDNA from about 0.5 ug total RNA. Libraries of TCR beta came from three nested multiplex PCR rounds with slightly modified ARM-PCR. Primers for the first two PCR rounds were TRBV1-TRBV30 forward primers and a C-beta reverse primer (about 9 cycles per round). One entry per CDR3 protein, called by TCRdb with MiXCR from the multiplex PCR reads. The sample carries nearly 50,000 distinct CDR3 sequences, about 73% recorded once. Comment on this clonotype: The antigen is undetermined. One end of the junction varies from germline; a read error may be responsible.

The CDR3 extends over 12 amino acids. Scientists recovered RNA and DNA together from about 20-30 mg of unsorted bulk tissue. The receptor was derived from a man aged 40-49 years with primary liver carcinoma and hepatitis B virus infection. The sequenced sample was liver tumor tissue from sampling region 3. Subset here: tumor region T3, left-lateral pole. The rearrangement uses TRBV12-3 or TRBV12-4 and TRBJ2-1; D unclear. The CDR3 loop is CPSNGDYNEQFF. For the CDR3, the DNA is TGTCCCAGCAATGGAGATTACAATGAGCAGTTCTTC.